Listed below are T cell receptor beta chains from one sample, sequenced in a study of T cells after yellow fever vaccination. A single record per CDR3 protein comes from TCRdb applying MiXCR to the 5' RACE reads. The sample has about 320,000 distinct CDR3 sequences; around 13% are singletons. Sequencing was performed on CD4+ T cells sorted from PBMCs, taken 15 days after the yellow fever booster vaccination. These receptors all come from a man younger than 35 who received the YFV17D yellow fever vaccine. The CDR3 runs from the conserved cysteine through the conserved F or W. The order of the fields is clone size, J gene, D gene, CDR3 length, V gene, CDR3 DNA, CDR3 protein. A D gene is named only where the DNA matches it firmly. Clone size appears in some rows only: once, few, many, or a class for an expanded clone.

abundance: few
j_gene: TRBJ2-5
d_gene: TRBD1
len: 14
v_gene: TRBV20-1
CDR3nt: TGCAGTCCGATTACCTGGGACAGAAAAGAGACCCAGTACTTC
CDR3aa: CSPITWDRKETQYF

abundance: -
j_gene: TRBJ1-3
d_gene: TRBD1
len: 15
v_gene: TRBV4-1
CDR3nt: TGCGCCAGCAGTAAACAGGGGGCAGGTGGAAACACCATATATTTT
CDR3aa: CASSKQGAGGNTIYF

abundance: few
j_gene: TRBJ1-1
d_gene: TRBD1
len: 17
v_gene: TRBV7-9
CDR3nt: TGTGCCAGCAGCCCCGCCTGGGACAGGGGGCCGGGGTTGGGTTCTTTCTTT
CDR3aa: CASSPAWDRGPGLGSFF

abundance: few
j_gene: TRBJ2-5
d_gene: TRBD1
len: 14
v_gene: TRBV29-1
CDR3nt: TGCAGCGTTGATTTTGCAGGGGGCCACGAGACCCAGTACTTC
CDR3aa: CSVDFAGGHETQYF

abundance: -
j_gene: TRBJ2-3
d_gene: TRBD2
len: 15
v_gene: TRBV3-1
CDR3nt: TGTGCCAGCAGCCAAGAGTTAACTAGCGGAAATACGCAGTATTTT
CDR3aa: CASSQELTSGNTQYF

abundance: many
j_gene: TRBJ2-7
d_gene: -
len: 12
v_gene: TRBV20-1
CDR3nt: TGCAGTGCCTCCGTGGGGGTGTGGGAGCAGTACTTC
CDR3aa: CSASVGVWEQYF

abundance: many
j_gene: TRBJ2-6
d_gene: TRBD1
len: 15
v_gene: TRBV5-1
CDR3nt: TGCGCCAGCAGCCCTGACAGGGCTGGGGCCAACGTCCTGACTTTC
CDR3aa: CASSPDRAGANVLTF

abundance: many
j_gene: TRBJ1-4
d_gene: -
len: 14
v_gene: TRBV4-3
CDR3nt: TGCGCCAGCAGCAAAGAGGGAACGGGAGAAAAACTGTTTTTT
CDR3aa: CASSKEGTGEKLFF

abundance: few
j_gene: TRBJ2-1
d_gene: TRBD2
len: 14
v_gene: TRBV5-1
CDR3nt: TGCGCCAGCGGACTAGCGGGGGGGCCCAATGAGCAGTTCTTC
CDR3aa: CASGLAGGPNEQFF

abundance: -
j_gene: TRBJ2-3
d_gene: TRBD1
len: 15
v_gene: TRBV18
CDR3nt: TGTGCCAGCTCACAGGACAGGGCTTTAGCAGATACGCAGTATTTT
CDR3aa: CASSQDRALADTQYF

abundance: -
j_gene: TRBJ2-2
d_gene: -
len: 15
v_gene: TRBV5-1
CDR3nt: TGCGCCAGCAGCATAGGACATGCGGACACCGGGGAGCTGTTTTTT
CDR3aa: CASSIGHADTGELFF

abundance: few
j_gene: TRBJ2-7
d_gene: -
len: 15
v_gene: TRBV18
CDR3nt: TGTGCCAGCTCATCGAACCACACCATGTACATCGAGCAGTACTTC
CDR3aa: CASSSNHTMYIEQYF

abundance: few
j_gene: TRBJ1-3
d_gene: -
len: 14
v_gene: TRBV9
CDR3nt: TGTGCCAGCAGCGTAGTGAATGGAGGAAACACCATATATTTT
CDR3aa: CASSVVNGGNTIYF

abundance: few
j_gene: TRBJ2-7
d_gene: -
len: 15
v_gene: TRBV27
CDR3nt: TGTGCCAGCAGTTTAAAGGGGGTATCCTCCTACGAGCAGTACTTC
CDR3aa: CASSLKGVSSYEQYF

abundance: few
j_gene: TRBJ2-3
d_gene: -
len: 16
v_gene: TRBV12-5
CDR3nt: TGTGCTAGTGGTTCGCCTCCGGGACTTAGCACAGATACGCAGTATTTT
CDR3aa: CASGSPPGLSTDTQYF

abundance: few
j_gene: TRBJ2-3
d_gene: TRBD2
len: 15
v_gene: TRBV4-1
CDR3nt: TGCGCCAGCAGCCCCTTAGCGGGGGGACTAGATACGCAGTATTTT
CDR3aa: CASSPLAGGLDTQYF

abundance: few
j_gene: TRBJ2-1
d_gene: TRBD2
len: 15
v_gene: TRBV4-3
CDR3nt: TGCGCCAGCAGCCAAGCGGGGGGGCCGGACAATGAGCAGTTCTTC
CDR3aa: CASSQAGGPDNEQFF

abundance: once
j_gene: TRBJ1-1
d_gene: TRBD1
len: 15
v_gene: TRBV2
CDR3nt: TGTGCCAGCAGTGCCGGGACAGGGGGCGGCCCTGAAGCTTTCTTT
CDR3aa: CASSAGTGGGPEAFF

abundance: few
j_gene: TRBJ1-1
d_gene: -
len: 12
v_gene: TRBV20-1
CDR3nt: TGCAGTGCTAGAATGGGGAACACTGAAGCTTTCTTT
CDR3aa: CSARMGNTEAFF

abundance: many
j_gene: TRBJ2-6
d_gene: -
len: 15
v_gene: TRBV7-3
CDR3nt: TGTGCCCGCAACGGGGTAGGGGCTGGGGCCAACGTCCTGACTTTC
CDR3aa: CARNGVGAGANVLTF

abundance: many
j_gene: TRBJ2-5
d_gene: -
len: 10
v_gene: TRBV24-1
CDR3nt: TGTGCCATCCAACAAGGGGCCCAGTACTTC
CDR3aa: CAIQQGAQYF

abundance: many
j_gene: TRBJ2-3
d_gene: -
len: 16
v_gene: TRBV7-2
CDR3nt: TGTGCCAGCAGCCCCCGGACGGGTTTTCGCACAGATACGCAGTATTTT
CDR3aa: CASSPRTGFRTDTQYF

abundance: -
j_gene: TRBJ1-5
d_gene: -
len: 17
v_gene: TRBV5-5
CDR3nt: TGTGCCAGCAGCTTTATGCGTGTTGGGGCGACTAGTTTGCCCCAGCATTTT
CDR3aa: CASSFMRVGATSLPQHF

abundance: -
j_gene: TRBJ2-5
d_gene: TRBD2
len: 12
v_gene: TRBV7-2
CDR3nt: TGTGCCAGCAGAACGGGACTAGCGTCCCAGTACTTC
CDR3aa: CASRTGLASQYF

abundance: -
j_gene: TRBJ2-3
d_gene: TRBD1
len: 16
v_gene: TRBV4-3
CDR3nt: TGCGCCAGCAGCCAAGATTTAAAGGGGGCGGCAGATACGCAGTATTTT
CDR3aa: CASSQDLKGAADTQYF

abundance: -
j_gene: TRBJ1-6
d_gene: TRBD1
len: 16
v_gene: TRBV20-1
CDR3nt: TGCAGTGCTAGAGAATTGAGGACAGGGGGCTATTCACCCCTCCACTTT
CDR3aa: CSARELRTGGYSPLHF

abundance: few
j_gene: TRBJ2-7
d_gene: -
len: 10
v_gene: TRBV12-3/TRBV12-4
CDR3nt: TGTGCCAGCAGTCTCTACGAGCAGTACTTC
CDR3aa: CASSLYEQYF

abundance: many
j_gene: TRBJ1-5
d_gene: -
len: 15
v_gene: TRBV7-8
CDR3nt: TGTGCCAGCGCTCCCACCCCGAGGGGCAATCAGCCCCAGCATTTT
CDR3aa: CASAPTPRGNQPQHF

abundance: -
j_gene: TRBJ2-2
d_gene: -
len: 12
v_gene: TRBV29-1
CDR3nt: TGCAGCGTTATCGAGGGGGCCGGGGAGCTGTTTTTT
CDR3aa: CSVIEGAGELFF

abundance: -
j_gene: TRBJ2-7
d_gene: TRBD1
len: 15
v_gene: TRBV7-2
CDR3nt: TGTGCCAGCAGCTTAGGCAGGGGGCTCACCTACGAGCAGTACTTC
CDR3aa: CASSLGRGLTYEQYF

abundance: -
j_gene: TRBJ2-3
d_gene: -
len: 13
v_gene: TRBV20-1
CDR3nt: TGCAGTGCTGGTATCCCTAGCACAGATACGCAGTATTTT
CDR3aa: CSAGIPSTDTQYF

abundance: -
j_gene: TRBJ2-3
d_gene: TRBD2
len: 18
v_gene: TRBV5-1
CDR3nt: TGCGCCAGCAGCTCTCGGACTAGCGGGGGGGCTGGATCAGATACGCAGTATTTT
CDR3aa: CASSSRTSGGAGSDTQYF

abundance: few
j_gene: TRBJ2-5
d_gene: -
len: 13
v_gene: TRBV6-1
CDR3nt: TGTGCCAGCATCCTTAGAACTCAAGAGACCCAGTACTTC
CDR3aa: CASILRTQETQYF

abundance: few
j_gene: TRBJ2-1
d_gene: -
len: 14
v_gene: TRBV4-3
CDR3nt: TGCGCCAGCAGCCAAGATTTGGGAGGCAATGAGCAGTTCTTC
CDR3aa: CASSQDLGGNEQFF

abundance: few
j_gene: TRBJ2-3
d_gene: -
len: 16
v_gene: TRBV7-2
CDR3nt: TGTGCCAGCAGCTCACCGACAGCTTCCCTCACAGATACGCAGTATTTT
CDR3aa: CASSSPTASLTDTQYF

abundance: -
j_gene: TRBJ1-3
d_gene: -
len: 16
v_gene: TRBV7-6
CDR3nt: TGTGCCAGCAGCTTACAGGCCCCGAGCTCTGGAAACACCATATATTTT
CDR3aa: CASSLQAPSSGNTIYF

abundance: few
j_gene: TRBJ2-3
d_gene: -
len: 15
v_gene: TRBV6-5
CDR3nt: TGTGCCAGCGGCCCTACCCCGACTGGCGCTGATACGCAGTATTTT
CDR3aa: CASGPTPTGADTQYF

abundance: few
j_gene: TRBJ1-4
d_gene: -
len: 14
v_gene: TRBV7-9
CDR3nt: TGTGCCAGCAGCTTAGGCGAACTTAATGAAAAACTGTTTTTT
CDR3aa: CASSLGELNEKLFF